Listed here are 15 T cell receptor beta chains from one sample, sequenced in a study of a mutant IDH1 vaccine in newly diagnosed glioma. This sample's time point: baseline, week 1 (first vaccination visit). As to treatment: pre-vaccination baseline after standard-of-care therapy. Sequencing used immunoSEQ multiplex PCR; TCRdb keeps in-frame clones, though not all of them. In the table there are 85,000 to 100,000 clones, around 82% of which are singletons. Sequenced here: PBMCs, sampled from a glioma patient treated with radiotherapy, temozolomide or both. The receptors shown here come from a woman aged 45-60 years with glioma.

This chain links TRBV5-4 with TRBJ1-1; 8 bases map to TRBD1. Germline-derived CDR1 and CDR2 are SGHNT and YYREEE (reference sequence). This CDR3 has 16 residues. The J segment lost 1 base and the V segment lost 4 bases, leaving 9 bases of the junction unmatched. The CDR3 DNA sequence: TGTGCCAGCAGCCCGGGGACAGGAGGGCGGAACACTGAAGCTTTCTTT. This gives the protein CASSPGTGGRNTEAFF.

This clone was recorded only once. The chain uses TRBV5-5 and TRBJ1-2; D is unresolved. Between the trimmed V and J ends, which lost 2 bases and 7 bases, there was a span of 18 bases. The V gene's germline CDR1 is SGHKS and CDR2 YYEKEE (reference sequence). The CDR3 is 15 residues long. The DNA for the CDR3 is TGTGCCAGCAGCTTTTCGGACCGAGGTTGGGGTGGCTACACCTTC. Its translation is CASSFSDRGWGGYTF.

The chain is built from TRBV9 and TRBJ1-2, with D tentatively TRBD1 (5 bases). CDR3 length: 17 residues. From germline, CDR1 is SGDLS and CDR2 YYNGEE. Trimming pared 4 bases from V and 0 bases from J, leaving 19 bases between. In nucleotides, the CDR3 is TGTGCCAGCAGCCCAGAAGTCGGGGCCGTATCTAACTATGGCTACACCTTC. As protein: CASSPEVGAVSNYGYTF.

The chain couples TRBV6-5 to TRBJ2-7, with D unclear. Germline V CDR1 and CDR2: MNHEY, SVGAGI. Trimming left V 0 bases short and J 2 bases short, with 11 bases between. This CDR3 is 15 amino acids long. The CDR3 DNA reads TGTGCCAGCAGTTACTCGAGGTCTGCCGCCTACGAGCAGTACTTC. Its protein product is CASSYSRSAAYEQYF.

DNA of the CDR3: TGTGCCACCAGCAGAGATCCTGGGGGCTATCAGCCCCAGCATTTT. Its protein product is CATSRDPGGYQPQHF. The V gene is TRBV15, the J gene TRBJ1-5; D is possibly TRBD1 (6 bases). CDR3 length: 15 residues. Between the trimmed V and J ends, which lost 0 bases and 5 bases, there was a span of 11 bases. Germline CDR1 is LNHNV and CDR2 is YYDKDF (reference sequence).

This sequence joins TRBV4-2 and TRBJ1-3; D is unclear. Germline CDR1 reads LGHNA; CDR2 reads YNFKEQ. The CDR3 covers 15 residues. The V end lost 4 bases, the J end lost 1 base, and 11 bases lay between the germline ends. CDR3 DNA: TGTGCCAGCAGCCCGGCCGTTGAGTCTGGAAACACCATATATTTT. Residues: CASSPAVESGNTIYF.

The CDR3: CASSLNRGEAFF. The DNA of the CDR3 is TGTGCCAGCAGCTTAAACAGGGGGGAAGCTTTCTTT. V and J are TRBV7-2 and TRBJ1-1, with 8 bases matching TRBD1. The V segment lost 2 bases and the J segment 8 bases; nucleotides outside the gene matches: 1. CDR3 size: 12 residues. Germline CDR1 SGHTA, CDR2 FQGNSA.

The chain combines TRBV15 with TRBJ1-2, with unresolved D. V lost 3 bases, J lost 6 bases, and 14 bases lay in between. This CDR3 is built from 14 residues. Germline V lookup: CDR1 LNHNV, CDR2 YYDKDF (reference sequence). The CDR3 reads CATSSWPPSHGYTF. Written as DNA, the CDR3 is TGTGCCACCAGCAGTTGGCCCCCAAGCCATGGCTACACCTTC.

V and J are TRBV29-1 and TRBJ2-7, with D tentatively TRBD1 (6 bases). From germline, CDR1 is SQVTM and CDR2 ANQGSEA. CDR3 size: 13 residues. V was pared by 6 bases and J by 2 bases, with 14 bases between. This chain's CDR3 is CSVIGGQTYEQYF. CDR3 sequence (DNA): TGCAGCGTGATAGGCGGACAGACCTACGAGCAGTACTTC.

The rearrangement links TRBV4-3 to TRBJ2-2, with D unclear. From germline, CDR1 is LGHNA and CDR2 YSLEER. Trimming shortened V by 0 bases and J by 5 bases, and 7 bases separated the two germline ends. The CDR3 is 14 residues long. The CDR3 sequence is CASSQDPRTGELFF. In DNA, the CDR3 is TGCGCCAGCAGCCAAGATCCCCGGACCGGGGAGCTGTTTTTT.

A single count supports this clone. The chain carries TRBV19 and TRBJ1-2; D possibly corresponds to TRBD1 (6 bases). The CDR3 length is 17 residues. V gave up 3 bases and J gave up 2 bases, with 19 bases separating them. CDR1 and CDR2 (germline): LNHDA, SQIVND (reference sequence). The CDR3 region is CASSMVGSRDTNYGYTF. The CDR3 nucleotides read TGTGCCAGTAGTATGGTCGGTAGCCGGGACACGAACTATGGCTACACCTTC.

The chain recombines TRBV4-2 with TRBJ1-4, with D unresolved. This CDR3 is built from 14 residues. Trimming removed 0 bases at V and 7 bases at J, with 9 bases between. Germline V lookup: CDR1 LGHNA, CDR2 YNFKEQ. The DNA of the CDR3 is TGTGCCAGCAGCCAAGATCACGACGGTGAAAAACTGTTTTTT. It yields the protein CASSQDHDGEKLFF.

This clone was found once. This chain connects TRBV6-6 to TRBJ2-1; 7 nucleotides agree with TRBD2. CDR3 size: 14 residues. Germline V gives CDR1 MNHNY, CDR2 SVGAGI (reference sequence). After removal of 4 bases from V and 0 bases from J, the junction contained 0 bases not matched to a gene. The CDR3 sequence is CASSSSGSYNEQFF. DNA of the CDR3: TGTGCCAGCAGTTCTAGCGGCTCCTACAATGAGCAGTTCTTC.

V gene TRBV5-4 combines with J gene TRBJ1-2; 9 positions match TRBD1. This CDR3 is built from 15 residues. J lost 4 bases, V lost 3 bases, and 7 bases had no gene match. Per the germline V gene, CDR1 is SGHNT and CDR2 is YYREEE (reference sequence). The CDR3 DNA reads TGTGCCAGCAGCTCCATGCCGACAGGGGGCTATGGCTACACCTTC. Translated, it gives CASSSMPTGGYGYTF.

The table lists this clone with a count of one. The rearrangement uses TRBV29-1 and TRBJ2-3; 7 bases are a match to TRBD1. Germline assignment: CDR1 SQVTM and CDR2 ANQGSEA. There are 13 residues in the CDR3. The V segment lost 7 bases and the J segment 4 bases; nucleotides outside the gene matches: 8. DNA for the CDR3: TGCAGCGGTAACAGGGGTAGCGCAGATACGCAGTATTTT. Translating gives CSGNRGSADTQYF.